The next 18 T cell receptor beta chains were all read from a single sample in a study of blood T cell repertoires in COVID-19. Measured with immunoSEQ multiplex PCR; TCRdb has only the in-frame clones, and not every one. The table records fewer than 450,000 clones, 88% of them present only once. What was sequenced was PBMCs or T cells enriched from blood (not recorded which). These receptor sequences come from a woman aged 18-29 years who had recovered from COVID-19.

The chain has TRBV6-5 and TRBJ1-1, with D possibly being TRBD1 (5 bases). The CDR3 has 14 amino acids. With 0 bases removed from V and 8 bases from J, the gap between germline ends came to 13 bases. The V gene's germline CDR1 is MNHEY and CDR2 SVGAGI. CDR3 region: CASSYSEQVSEAFF. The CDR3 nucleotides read TGTGCCAGCAGTTACTCGGAACAGGTATCCGAAGCTTTCTTT.

The CDR3: CASSQCRGLCTGELFF. CDR3 DNA: TGCGCCAGCAGCCAATGTCGGGGGTTATGCACCGGGGAGCTGTTTTTT. The chain recombines TRBV4-3 with TRBJ2-2; TRBD2 might be the D (6 bases). CDR3 size: 16 residues. V shed 2 bases and J shed 4 bases, with 14 bases lying between them. Germline assignment: CDR1 LGHNA and CDR2 YSLEER.

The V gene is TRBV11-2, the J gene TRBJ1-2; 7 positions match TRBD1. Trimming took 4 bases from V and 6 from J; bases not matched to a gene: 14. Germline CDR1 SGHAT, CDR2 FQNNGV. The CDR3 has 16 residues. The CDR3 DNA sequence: TGTGCCAGCAGCTGGGGGGCCGGGTTGACAGGGAATGGCTACACCTTC. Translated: CASSWGAGLTGNGYTF.

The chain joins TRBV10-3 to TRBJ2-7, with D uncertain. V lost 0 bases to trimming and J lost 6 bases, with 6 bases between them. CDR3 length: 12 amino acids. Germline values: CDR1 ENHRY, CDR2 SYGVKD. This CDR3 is CAISESAGEQYF. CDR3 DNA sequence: TGTGCCATCAGTGAGTCGGCAGGCGAGCAGTACTTC.

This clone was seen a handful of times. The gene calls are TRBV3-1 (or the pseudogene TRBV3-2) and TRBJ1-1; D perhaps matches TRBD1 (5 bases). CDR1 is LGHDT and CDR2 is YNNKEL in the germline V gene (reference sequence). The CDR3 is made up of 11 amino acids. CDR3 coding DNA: TGTGCAAGGGAAGGGGCGTTTGAAGCTTTCTTT. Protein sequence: CAREGAFEAFF.

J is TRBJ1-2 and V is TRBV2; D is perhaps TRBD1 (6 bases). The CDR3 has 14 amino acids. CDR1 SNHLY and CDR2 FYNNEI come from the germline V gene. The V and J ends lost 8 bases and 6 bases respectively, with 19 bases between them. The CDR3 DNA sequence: TGTGCCAGCGCTAGAAGGGGGATTAAGAATGGCTACACCTTC. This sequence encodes CASARRGIKNGYTF.

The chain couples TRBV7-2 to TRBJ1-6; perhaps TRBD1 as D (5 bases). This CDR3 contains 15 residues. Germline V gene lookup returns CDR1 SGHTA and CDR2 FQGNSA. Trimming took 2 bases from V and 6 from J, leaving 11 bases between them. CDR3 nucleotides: TGTGCCAGCAGCTTATCGGGACTGCCTAATTCACCCCTCCACTTT. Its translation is CASSLSGLPNSPLHF. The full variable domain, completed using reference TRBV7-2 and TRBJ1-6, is GAGVSQSPSNKVTEKGKDVELRCDPISGHTALYWYRQSLGQGLEFLIYFQGNSAPDKSGLPSDRFSAERTGGSVSTLTIQRTQQEDSAVYLCASSLSGLPNSPLHFGNGTRLTVT.

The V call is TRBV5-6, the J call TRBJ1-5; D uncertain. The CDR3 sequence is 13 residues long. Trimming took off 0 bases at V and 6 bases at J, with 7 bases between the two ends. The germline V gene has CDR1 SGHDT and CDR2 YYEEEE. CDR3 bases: TGTGCCAGCAGCTTGGGGACTCTTCAGCCCCAGCATTTT. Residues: CASSLGTLQPQHF.

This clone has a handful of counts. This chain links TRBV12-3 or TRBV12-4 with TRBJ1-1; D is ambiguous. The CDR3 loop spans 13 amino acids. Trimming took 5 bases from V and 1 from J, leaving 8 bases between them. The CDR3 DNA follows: TGTGCCAGCAGTGAGACATCGAACACTGAAGCTTTCTTT. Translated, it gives CASSETSNTEAFF.

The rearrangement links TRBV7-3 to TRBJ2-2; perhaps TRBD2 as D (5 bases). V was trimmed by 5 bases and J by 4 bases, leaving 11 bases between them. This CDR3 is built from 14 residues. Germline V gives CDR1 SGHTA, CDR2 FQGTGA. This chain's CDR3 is CASSPRLATGELFF. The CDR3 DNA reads TGTGCCAGCAGCCCGCGGCTAGCCACCGGGGAGCTGTTTTTT.

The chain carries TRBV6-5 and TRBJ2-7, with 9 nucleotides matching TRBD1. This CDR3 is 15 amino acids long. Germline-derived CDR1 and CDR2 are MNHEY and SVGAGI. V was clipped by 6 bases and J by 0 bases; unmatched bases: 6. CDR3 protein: CASRRDRAHSYEQYF. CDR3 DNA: TGTGCCAGCAGAAGGGACAGGGCCCACTCCTACGAGCAGTACTTC.

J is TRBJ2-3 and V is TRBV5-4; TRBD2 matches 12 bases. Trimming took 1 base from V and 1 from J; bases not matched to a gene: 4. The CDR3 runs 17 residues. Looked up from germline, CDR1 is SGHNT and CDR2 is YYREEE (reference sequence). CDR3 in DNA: TGTGCCAGCAGCTTGAAGGCTAGCGGGGGGGGCACAGATACGCAGTATTTT. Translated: CASSLKASGGGTDTQYF.

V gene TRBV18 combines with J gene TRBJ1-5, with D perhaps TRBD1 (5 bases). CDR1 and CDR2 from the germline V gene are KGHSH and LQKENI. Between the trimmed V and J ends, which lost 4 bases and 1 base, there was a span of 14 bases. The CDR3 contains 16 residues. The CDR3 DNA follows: TGTGCCAGCTCACGATCCCAGGGCCCAAGCAATCAGCCCCAGCATTTT. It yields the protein CASSRSQGPSNQPQHF.

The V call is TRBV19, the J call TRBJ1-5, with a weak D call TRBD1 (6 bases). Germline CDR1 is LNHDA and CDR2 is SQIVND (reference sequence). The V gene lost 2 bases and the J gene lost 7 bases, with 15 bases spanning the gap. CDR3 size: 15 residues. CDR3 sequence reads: CASSIRGAAGQPQHF. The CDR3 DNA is TGTGCCAGTAGTATACGGGGGGCGGCCGGACAGCCCCAGCATTTT.

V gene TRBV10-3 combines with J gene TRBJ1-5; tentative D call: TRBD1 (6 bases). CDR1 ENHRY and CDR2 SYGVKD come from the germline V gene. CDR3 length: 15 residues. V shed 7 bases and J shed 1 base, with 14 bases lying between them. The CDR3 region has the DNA TGTGCCATCAAGGAGGGGGGGGAGAGCAATCAGCCCCAGCATTTT. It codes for CAIKEGGESNQPQHF.

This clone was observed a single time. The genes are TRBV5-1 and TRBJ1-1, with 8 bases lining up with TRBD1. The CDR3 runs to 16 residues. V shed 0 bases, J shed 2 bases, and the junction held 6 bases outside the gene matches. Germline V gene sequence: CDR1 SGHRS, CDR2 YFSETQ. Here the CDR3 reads CASSLGQGAVNTEAFF. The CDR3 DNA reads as TGCGCCAGCAGCTTGGGCCAGGGGGCAGTAAACACTGAAGCTTTCTTT.

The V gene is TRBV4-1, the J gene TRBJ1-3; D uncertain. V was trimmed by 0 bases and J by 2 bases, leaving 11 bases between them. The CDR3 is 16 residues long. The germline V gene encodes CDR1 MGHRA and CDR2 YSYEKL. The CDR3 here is CASSQDFGLPGNTIYF. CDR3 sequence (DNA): TGCGCCAGCAGCCAAGATTTCGGGTTGCCTGGAAACACCATATATTTT.

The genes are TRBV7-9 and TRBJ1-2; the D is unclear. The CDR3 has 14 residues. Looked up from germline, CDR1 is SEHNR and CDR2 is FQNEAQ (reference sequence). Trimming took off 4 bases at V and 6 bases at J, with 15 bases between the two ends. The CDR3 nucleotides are TGTGCCAGCAGCTACCCCCTCGGGCGGGATGGCTACACCTTC. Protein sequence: CASSYPLGRDGYTF. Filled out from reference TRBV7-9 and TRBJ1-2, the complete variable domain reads DTGVSQNPRHKITKRGQNVTFRCDPISEHNRLYWYRQTLGQGPEFLTYFQNEAQLEKSRLLSDRFSAERPKGSFSTLEIQRTEQGDSAMYLCASSYPLGRDGYTFGSGTRLTVV.